This TCR beta chain originates from a study of blood T cell repertoires in COVID-19. About the research overall: Sample material is recorded as cDNA or gDNA derived from T cells, B-cell-depleted T cells, or PBMCs.

Clones were sequenced by immunoSEQ multiplex PCR, and TCRdb holds only the in-frame ones, with some missing. The sample includes about 230,000 clones, almost 85% of them seen just once. Germline-derived CDR1 and CDR2 are MNHEY and SVGAGI. The CDR3 sequence is 15 residues long. Trimming stripped 6 bases from V and 8 bases from J, with 19 bases between. Sample: peripheral blood. The sequence derives from a man aged 45-65 years with COVID-19, enrolled during active disease. This sequence joins TRBV6-5 and TRBJ1-4; a possible D gene is TRBD1 (5 bases). This CDR3 is CASRPGTPGREKLFF. The CDR3 DNA is TGTGCCAGCAGGCCCGGGACTCCGGGGCGGGAAAAACTGTTTTTT.